This passage covers 8 T cell receptor beta chains from one sample sequenced in a study of blood T cells in healthy people across ages. For the second PCR, which ran for roughly 6 to 11 cycles, a sample-barcoded 5' primer and a J-beta primer mix were used. TCRdb re-derived calls from the 5' RACE reads in MiXCR, one entry per CDR3 protein. The table records some 1.7 million distinct CDR3 sequences, roughly 27% of them present only once. Sequenced sample: blood. The receptors come from a woman aged 25 to 39 in good health.

This clonotype was found many times. This sequence joins TRBV7-2 and TRBJ2-5; maybe TRBD2 (6 bases). Germline V gene sequence: CDR1 SGHTA, CDR2 FQGNSA. The ends were cut back, 1 base at V and 4 bases at J, with 13 bases in the middle. This CDR3 has 15 residues. In DNA form, the CDR3 reads TGTGCCAGCAGCTTAGGATCCGGTAGCGGAGAGACCCAGTACTTC. Translating it yields CASSLGSGSGETQYF.

This clonotype was counted a few times. This chain joins TRBV29-1 and TRBJ1-4; D is unclear. CDR1 SQVTM and CDR2 ANQGSEA come from the germline V gene. The CDR3 length is 12 residues. V was clipped by 8 bases and J by 3 bases, with 10 bases between them. The CDR3: CSCGRPNEKLFF. The CDR3 nucleotides are TGCAGCTGTGGCAGGCCTAATGAAAAACTGTTTTTT.

This clonotype was recorded at least ten times. The chain uses TRBV5-1 and TRBJ2-1; D remains unclear. V was trimmed by 4 bases and J by 0 bases, leaving 11 bases between them. This CDR3 comprises 15 residues. Germline V gives CDR1 SGHRS, CDR2 YFSETQ. The CDR3 sequence is CASSPPSLSYNEQFF. The CDR3 DNA follows: TGCGCCAGCAGCCCCCCAAGCCTCTCCTACAATGAGCAGTTCTTC.

The rearrangement uses TRBV5-1 and TRBJ2-3; 9 nucleotides match TRBD1. In germline, CDR1 is SGHRS, CDR2 YFSETQ. Trimming at V came to 2 bases and at J to 5 bases, leaving 6 bases not matched to a gene. The length of the CDR3 is 15 residues. CDR3 nucleotides: TGCGCCAGCAGCTTTACAGGGGGCGCGGGAGATACGCAGTATTTT. Translating gives CASSFTGGAGDTQYF.

On this clonotype: Since a much larger clone is just one base distant, this may be a read error. This chain joins TRBV20-1 and TRBJ2-5; 7 nucleotides agree with TRBD2. This CDR3 contains 12 residues. Per germline, CDR1 DFQATT and CDR2 SNEGSKA (reference sequence). Trimming at V came to 7 bases and at J to 11 bases, leaving 13 bases not matched to a gene. CDR3 sequence (DNA): TGCAGTGTTAGCCCGGGACTAAGGGAGCAGTACTTC. Residues: CSVSPGLREQYF.

This chain connects TRBV7-2 to TRBJ2-2; possible D gene TRBD1, 6 bases. The CDR3 is made up of 15 amino acids. The germline gives CDR1 SGHTA, CDR2 FQGNSA. Trimming took 5 bases from V and 3 from J, leaving 13 bases between them. In DNA form, the CDR3 reads TGTGCCAGCAGCCCTTCATACAGGGACACCGGGGAGCTGTTTTTT. It codes for CASSPSYRDTGELFF.

The J gene is TRBJ1-5, the V gene TRBV4-1; unclear D gene. CDR1 is MGHRA and CDR2 is YSYEKL in the germline V gene. The V end was cut by 1 base, the J end by 4 bases, with 8 bases between. The CDR3 runs to 14 residues. The DNA for the CDR3 is TGCGCCAGCAGCCAAGTAACTGATAATCAGCCCCAGCATTTT. The encoded protein is CASSQVTDNQPQHF.

The chain combines TRBV7-2 with TRBJ2-7; TRBD1 matches 7 bases. V lost 5 bases and J lost 3; bases outside the gene matches: 10. Germline V gives CDR1 SGHTA, CDR2 FQGNSA. The CDR3 has 15 residues. In nucleotides, the CDR3 is TGTGCCAGCAGCACGCAACGGGACAGTTTCTACGAGCAGTACTTC. This sequence encodes CASSTQRDSFYEQYF.